This T cell receptor beta chain was obtained from a study of OX40 agonist ivuxolimab in advanced cancers. Background on the study: Each patient was given ivuxolimab into a vein every 2 weeks, at 0.01 to 10 mg/kg. A diagnosis of hepatocellular carcinoma, melanoma, renal cell or head and neck cancer was present in dose-escalation patients.

Comments on this clone: Its specificity is not known.

The table came from immunoSEQ multiplex PCR; TCRdb's copy has only in-frame clones and leaves some out. The table records roughly 51,000 clones, roughly 89% of them present only once. The CDR3 totals 14 residues. Trimming stripped 5 bases from V and 3 bases from J, with 14 bases between. CDR1 is SGHVS and CDR2 is FNYEAQ in the germline V gene. Study-level points and caveats: Specificity for antigen went undetermined in the expanded peripheral T cells.

This clonotype was sampled from an adult with an advanced solid tumor such as melanoma, head and neck, liver or kidney cancer. The rearrangement uses TRBV7-6 and TRBJ2-7; D perhaps matches TRBD2 (5 bases). Sequenced here: CD4+ or CD8+ T cells sorted from blood, sampled in a trial of the OX40 agonist ivuxolimab. CDR3 coding DNA: TGTGCCAGCAGCCCCTCGACTATATTCTACGAGCAGTACTTC. This gives the protein CASSPSTIFYEQYF.